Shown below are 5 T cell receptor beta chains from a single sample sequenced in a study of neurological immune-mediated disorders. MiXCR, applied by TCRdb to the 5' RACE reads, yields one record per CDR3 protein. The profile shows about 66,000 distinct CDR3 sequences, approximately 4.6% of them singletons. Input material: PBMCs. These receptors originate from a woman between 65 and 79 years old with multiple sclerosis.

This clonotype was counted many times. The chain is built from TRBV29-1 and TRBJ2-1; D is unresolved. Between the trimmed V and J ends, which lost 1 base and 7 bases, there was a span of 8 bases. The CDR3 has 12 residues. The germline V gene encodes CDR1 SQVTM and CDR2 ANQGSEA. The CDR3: CSVEGQLNEQFF. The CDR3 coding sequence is TGCAGCGTTGAAGGGCAGTTAAATGAGCAGTTCTTC.

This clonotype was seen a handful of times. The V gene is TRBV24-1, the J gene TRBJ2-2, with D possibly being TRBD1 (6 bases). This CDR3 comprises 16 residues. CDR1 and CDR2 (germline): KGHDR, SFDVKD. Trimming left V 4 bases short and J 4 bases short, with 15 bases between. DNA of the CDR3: TGTGCCACCAGTGAGAATCAGGGGCGGACCACCGGGGAGCTGTTTTTT. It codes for CATSENQGRTTGELFF.

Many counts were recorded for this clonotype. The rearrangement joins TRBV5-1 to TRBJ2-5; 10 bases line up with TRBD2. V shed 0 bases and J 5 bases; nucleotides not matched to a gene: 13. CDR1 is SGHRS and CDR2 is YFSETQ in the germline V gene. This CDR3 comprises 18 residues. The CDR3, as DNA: TGCGCCAGCAGCTTGGCCGGGCTAGCGGGAGCCTTAGGGGAGACCCAGTACTTC. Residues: CASSLAGLAGALGETQYF.

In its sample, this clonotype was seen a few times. CDR3 DNA sequence: TGTGCCAGCAGCTTAAGGGATAGCGGGGTGAATGAGCAGTTCTTC. Translated, it gives CASSLRDSGVNEQFF. This sequence joins TRBV7-3 and TRBJ2-1; 8 nucleotides line up with TRBD2. Germline lookup yields CDR1 SGHTA and CDR2 FQGTGA. Trimming at V came to 1 base and at J to 7 bases, leaving 6 bases not matched to a gene. CDR3 size: 15 residues.

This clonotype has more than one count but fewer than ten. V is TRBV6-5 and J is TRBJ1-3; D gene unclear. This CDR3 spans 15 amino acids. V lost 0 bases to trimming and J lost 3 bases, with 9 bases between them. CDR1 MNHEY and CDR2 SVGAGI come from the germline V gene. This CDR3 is CASSYSLWGGNTIYF. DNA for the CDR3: TGTGCCAGCAGTTACTCGTTGTGGGGTGGAAACACCATATATTTT.